This T cell receptor (beta chain) was obtained from a study of early T cells in non-severe SARS-CoV-2 infection. About the study: Investigators sequenced bulk RNA drawn from unsorted whole blood, and chains remained unpaired. Findings of the study overall: The study's VDJdb matching favored anti-spike CD8 responses and missed private and CD4 specificities.

The CDR3 runs 14 residues. The germline CDR1 and CDR2 sequences are MRHNA and SNTAGT. Trimming took off 4 bases at V and 3 bases at J, with 11 bases between the two ends. Unique molecular identifiers were added to individual cDNA molecules. TCRdb passed the 5' RACE reads through MiXCR, listing each CDR3 protein once. The table includes about 69,000 distinct CDR3 sequences, about 13% detected once. This clonotype came up many times. Antigen specificity is unknown. V gene TRBV6-4 combines with J gene TRBJ2-3; possibly TRBD2 for D (6 bases). The receptor's source is an adult who was a healthcare worker with PCR-confirmed SARS-CoV-2 infection or an uninfected control (not recorded which). The sample consisted of whole blood. DNA of the CDR3: TGTGCCAGCAGTGTTAGGGGAGGTACAGATACGCAGTATTTT. It specifies CASSVRGGTDTQYF.